This T cell receptor beta chain derives from a study of blood T cell repertoires in COVID-19. On the study more broadly: Donors in the United States, Italy and Spain gave samples during acute or convalescent COVID-19. Nucleic acid was either cDNA or gDNA, and it came from T cells, B-cell-depleted T cells, or PBMCs.

V lost 2 bases, J lost 4 bases, and 3 bases stayed unmatched. Per the germline V gene, CDR1 is GTSNPN and CDR2 is SVGIG (reference sequence). The CDR3 runs 14 residues. As handled by the study authors: Using reference gene primer amplification, nucleated cell counts were estimated. The assay was immunoSEQ multiplex PCR, and TCRdb's table has in-frame clones only and misses some. That table furnishes V, J and clone size, whereas the DNA furnished D and trimming. The sample consists of around 150,000 clones, approximately 92% of them appearing once. This sequence joins TRBV30 and TRBJ2-7, with 12 bases aligning to TRBD2. The sequencing sample was made of peripheral blood. This TCR came from a woman aged 55-69 years with active COVID-19. CDR3 coding DNA: TGTGCCTGGAGTATAGGACTAGCGGGGTACGAGCAGTACTTC. This encodes CAWSIGLAGYEQYF.